The T cell receptor beta chain under discussion was sequenced for a study of brain T cells in children with intractable seizures. There are 14 residues in the CDR3. Germline assignment: CDR1 KGHDR and CDR2 SFDVKD. Trimming stripped 5 bases from V and 3 bases from J, with 13 bases between. As to this clone: Antigen specificity is unknown.

Profiled with immunoSEQ multiplex PCR; TCRdb holds only in-frame clones, not every one. Among 70,000 to 90,000 clones listed, approximately 94% were seen once. Sequencing was limited to surgery cases with top T cell transcript signatures in brain tissue. Before surgery, patients took at least one anti-epileptic drug. Findings of the study overall: Pre- and post-surgery blood differed in depth, so pre-surgery absences may be undersampling.

V gene TRBV24-1 combines with J gene TRBJ2-7, with D hard to call. The sample in question was peripheral blood, obtained at surgery. This receptor was taken from a boy younger than two with tuberous sclerosis and intractable seizures. In DNA form, the CDR3 reads TGTGCCACCAGTGCCCCTGAAAATCGCTACGAGCAGTACTTC. Residues: CATSAPENRYEQYF.